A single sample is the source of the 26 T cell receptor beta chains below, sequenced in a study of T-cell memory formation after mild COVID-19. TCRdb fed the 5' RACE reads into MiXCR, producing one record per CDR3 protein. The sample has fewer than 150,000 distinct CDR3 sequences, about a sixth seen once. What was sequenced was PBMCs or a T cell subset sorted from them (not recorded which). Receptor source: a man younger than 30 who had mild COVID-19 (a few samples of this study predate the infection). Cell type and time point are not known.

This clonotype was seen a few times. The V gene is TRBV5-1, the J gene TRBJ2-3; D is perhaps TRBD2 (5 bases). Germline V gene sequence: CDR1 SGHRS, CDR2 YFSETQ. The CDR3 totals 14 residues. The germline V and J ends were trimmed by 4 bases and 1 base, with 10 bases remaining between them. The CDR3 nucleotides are TGCGCCAGCAGCCTTAGTAGCGGCACAGATACGCAGTATTTT. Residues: CASSLSSGTDTQYF.

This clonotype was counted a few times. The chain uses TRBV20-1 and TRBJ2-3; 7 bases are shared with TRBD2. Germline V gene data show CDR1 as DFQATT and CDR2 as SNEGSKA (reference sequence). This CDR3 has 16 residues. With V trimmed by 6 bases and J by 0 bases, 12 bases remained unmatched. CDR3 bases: TGCAGTGCCGCGGGAGTGGACAAGGTCAGCACAGATACGCAGTATTTT. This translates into CSAAGVDKVSTDTQYF.

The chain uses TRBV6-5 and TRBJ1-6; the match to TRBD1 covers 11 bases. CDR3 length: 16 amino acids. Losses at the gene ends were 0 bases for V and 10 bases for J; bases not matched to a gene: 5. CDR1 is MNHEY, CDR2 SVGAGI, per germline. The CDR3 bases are TGTGCCAGCAGTTACTCTAGGACAGGGGGCAAGTCACCCCTCCACTTT. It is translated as CASSYSRTGGKSPLHF.

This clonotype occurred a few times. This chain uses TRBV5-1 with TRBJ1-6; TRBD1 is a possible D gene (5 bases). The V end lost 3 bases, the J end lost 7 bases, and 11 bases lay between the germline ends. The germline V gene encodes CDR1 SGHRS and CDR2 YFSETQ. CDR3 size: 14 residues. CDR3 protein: CASSSGQRNSPLHF. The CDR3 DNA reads TGCGCCAGCAGCTCCGGACAACGAAATTCACCCCTCCACTTT.

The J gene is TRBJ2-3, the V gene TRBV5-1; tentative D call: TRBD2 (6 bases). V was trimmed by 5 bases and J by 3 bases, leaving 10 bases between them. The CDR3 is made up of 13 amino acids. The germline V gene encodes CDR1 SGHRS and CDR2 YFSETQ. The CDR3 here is CASRLAVTDTQYF. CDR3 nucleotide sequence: TGCGCCAGCAGACTAGCCGTAACAGATACGCAGTATTTT. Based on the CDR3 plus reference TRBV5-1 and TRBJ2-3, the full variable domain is KAGVTQTPRYLIKTRGQQVTLSCSPISGHRSVSWYQQTPGQGLQFLFEYFSETQRNKGNFPGRFSGRQFSNSRSEMNVSTLELGDSALYLCASRLAVTDTQYFGPGTRLTVL.

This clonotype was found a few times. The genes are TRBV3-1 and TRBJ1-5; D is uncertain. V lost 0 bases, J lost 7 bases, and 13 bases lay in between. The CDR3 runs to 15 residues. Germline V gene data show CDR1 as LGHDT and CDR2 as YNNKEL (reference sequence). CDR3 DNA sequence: TGTGCCAGCAGCCAAGATTTAGTGCGGGGACAGCCCCAGCATTTT. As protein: CASSQDLVRGQPQHF.

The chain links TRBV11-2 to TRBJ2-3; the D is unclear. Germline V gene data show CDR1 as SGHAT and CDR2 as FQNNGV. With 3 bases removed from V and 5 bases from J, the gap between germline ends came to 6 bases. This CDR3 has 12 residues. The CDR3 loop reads CASSFGLDTQYF. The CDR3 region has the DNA TGTGCCAGCAGCTTCGGGCTAGATACGCAGTATTTT.

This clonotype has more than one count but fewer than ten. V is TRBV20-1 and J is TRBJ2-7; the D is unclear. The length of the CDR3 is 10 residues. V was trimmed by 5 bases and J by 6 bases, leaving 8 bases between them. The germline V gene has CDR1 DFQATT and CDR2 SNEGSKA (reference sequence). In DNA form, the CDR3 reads TGCAGTGCTCAGAAATTCGAGCAGTACGTC. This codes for CSAQKFEQYV.

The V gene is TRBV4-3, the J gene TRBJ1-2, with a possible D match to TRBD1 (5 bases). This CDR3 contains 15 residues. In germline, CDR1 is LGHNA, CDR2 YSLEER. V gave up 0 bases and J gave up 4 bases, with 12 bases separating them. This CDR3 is CASSQDHGAGYGYTF. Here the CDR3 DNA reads TGCGCCAGCAGCCAAGATCACGGGGCGGGCTATGGCTACACCTTC.

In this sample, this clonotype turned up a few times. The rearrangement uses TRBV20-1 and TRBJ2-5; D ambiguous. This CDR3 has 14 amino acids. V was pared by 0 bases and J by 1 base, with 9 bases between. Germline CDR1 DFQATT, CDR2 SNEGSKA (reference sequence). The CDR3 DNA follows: TGCAGTGCTAGAGATCTAGGCAGCCAAGAGACCCAGTACTTC. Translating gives CSARDLGSQETQYF.

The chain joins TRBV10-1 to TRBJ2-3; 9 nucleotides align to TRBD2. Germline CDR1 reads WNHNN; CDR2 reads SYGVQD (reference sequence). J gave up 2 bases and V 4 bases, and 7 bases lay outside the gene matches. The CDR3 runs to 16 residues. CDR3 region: CASSAAKRGATDTQYF. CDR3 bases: TGCGCCAGCAGTGCTGCTAAGCGGGGGGCCACAGATACGCAGTATTTT.

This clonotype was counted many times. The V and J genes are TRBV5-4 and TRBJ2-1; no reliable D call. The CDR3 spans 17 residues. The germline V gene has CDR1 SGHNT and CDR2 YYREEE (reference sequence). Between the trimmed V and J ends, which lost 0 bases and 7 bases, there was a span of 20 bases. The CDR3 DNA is TGTGCCAGCAGCTTGGGAAAATGGGTGCGAATACAGAATGAGCAGTTCTTC. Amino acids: CASSLGKWVRIQNEQFF. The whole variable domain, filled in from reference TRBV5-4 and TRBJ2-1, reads ETGVTQSPTHLIKTRGQQVTLRCSSQSGHNTVSWYQQALGQGPQFIFQYYREEENGRGNFPPRFSGLQFPNYSSELNVNALELDDSALYLCASSLGKWVRIQNEQFFGPGTRLTVL.

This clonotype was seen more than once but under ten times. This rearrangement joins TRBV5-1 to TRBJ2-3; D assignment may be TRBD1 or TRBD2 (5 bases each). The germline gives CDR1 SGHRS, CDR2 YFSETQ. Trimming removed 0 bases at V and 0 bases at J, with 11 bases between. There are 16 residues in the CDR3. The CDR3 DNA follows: TGCGCCAGCAGCTTGGGAGGGACCTCTAGCACAGATACGCAGTATTTT. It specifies CASSLGGTSSTDTQYF.

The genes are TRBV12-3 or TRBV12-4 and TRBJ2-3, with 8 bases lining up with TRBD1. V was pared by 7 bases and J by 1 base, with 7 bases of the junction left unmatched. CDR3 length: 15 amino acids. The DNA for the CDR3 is TGTGCCAGCATTAACCCGGACAGGGGCACAGATACGCAGTATTTT. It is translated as CASINPDRGTDTQYF.

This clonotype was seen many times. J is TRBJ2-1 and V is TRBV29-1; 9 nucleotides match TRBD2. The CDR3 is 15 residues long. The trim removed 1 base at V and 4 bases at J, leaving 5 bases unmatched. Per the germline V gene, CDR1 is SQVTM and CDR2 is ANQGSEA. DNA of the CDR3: TGCAGCGTTGAAGGGGCTAGCGGGGTATACAATGAGCAGTTCTTC. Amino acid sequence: CSVEGASGVYNEQFF.

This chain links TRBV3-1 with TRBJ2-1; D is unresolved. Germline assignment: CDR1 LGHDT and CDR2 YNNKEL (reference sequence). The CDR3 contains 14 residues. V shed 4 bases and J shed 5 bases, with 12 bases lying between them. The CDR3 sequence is CASSPYGGDNEQFF. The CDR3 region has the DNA TGTGCCAGCAGCCCTTACGGTGGGGACAATGAGCAGTTCTTC.

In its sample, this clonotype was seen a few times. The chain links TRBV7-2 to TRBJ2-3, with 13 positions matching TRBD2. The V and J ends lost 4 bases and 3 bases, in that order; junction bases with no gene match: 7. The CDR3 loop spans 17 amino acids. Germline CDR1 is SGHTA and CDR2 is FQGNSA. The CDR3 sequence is CASSSTRTSGGTDTQYF. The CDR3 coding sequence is TGTGCCAGCAGCTCGACCAGGACTAGCGGGGGAACAGATACGCAGTATTTT.

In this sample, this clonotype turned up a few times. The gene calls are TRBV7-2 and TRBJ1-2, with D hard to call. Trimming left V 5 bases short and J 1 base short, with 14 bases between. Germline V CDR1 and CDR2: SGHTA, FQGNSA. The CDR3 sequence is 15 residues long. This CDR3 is CASSPPSAFNYGYTF. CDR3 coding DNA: TGTGCCAGCAGCCCGCCTTCAGCGTTTAACTATGGCTACACCTTC.

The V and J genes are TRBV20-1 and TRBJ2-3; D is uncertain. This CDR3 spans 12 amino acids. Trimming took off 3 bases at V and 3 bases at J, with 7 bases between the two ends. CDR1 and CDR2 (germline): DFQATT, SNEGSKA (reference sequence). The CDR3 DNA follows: TGCAGTGCTAGTTGGGTGACAGATACGCAGTATTTT. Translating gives CSASWVTDTQYF.

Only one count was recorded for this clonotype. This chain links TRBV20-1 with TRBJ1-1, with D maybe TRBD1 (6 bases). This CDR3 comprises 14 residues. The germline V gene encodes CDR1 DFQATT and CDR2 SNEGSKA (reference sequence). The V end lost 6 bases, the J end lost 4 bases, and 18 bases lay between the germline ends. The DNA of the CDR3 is TGCAGTGCCCCCGATACAGGGCCCAGCACTGAAGCTTTCTTT. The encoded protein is CSAPDTGPSTEAFF.

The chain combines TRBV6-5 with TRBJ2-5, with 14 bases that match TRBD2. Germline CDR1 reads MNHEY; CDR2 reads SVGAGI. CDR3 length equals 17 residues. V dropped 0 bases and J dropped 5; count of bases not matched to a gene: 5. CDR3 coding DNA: TGTGCCAGCAGTTACTCAGGACTAGCGGGGGGACGGGAGACCCAGTACTTC. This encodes CASSYSGLAGGRETQYF.

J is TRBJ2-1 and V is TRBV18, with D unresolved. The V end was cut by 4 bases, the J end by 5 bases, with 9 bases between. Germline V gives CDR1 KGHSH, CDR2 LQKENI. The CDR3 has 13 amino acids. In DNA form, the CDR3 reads TGTGCCAGCTCACGCTCCCGAGACAATGAGCAGTTCTTC. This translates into CASSRSRDNEQFF.

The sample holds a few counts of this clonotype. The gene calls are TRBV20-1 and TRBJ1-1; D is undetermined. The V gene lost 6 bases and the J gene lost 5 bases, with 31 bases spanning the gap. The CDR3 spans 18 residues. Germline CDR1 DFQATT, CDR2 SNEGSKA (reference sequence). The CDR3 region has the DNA TGCAGTGCCGCCGCCGAGTACAGAATCTTGCGGGGAGGGACTGAAGCTTTCTTT. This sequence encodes CSAAAEYRILRGGTEAFF.

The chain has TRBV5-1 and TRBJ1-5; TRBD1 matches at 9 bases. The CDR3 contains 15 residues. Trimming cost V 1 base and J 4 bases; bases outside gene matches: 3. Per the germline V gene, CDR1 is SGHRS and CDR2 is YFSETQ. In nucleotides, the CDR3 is TGCGCCAGCAGCTTGTTTGGGACAGGGAATCAGCCCCAGCATTTT. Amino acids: CASSLFGTGNQPQHF.

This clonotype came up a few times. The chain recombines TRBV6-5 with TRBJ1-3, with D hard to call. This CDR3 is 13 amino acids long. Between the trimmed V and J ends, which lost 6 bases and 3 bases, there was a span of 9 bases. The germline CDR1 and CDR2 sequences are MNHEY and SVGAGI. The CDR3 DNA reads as TGTGCCAGCAGAGGTCCTTTTGGAAACACCATATATTTT. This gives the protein CASRGPFGNTIYF.

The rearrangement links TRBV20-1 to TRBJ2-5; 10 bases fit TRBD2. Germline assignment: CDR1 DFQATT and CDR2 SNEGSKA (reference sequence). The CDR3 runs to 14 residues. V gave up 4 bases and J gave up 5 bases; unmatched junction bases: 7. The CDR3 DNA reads TGCAGTGCTAAAGCGGGGGGGCCTTGGGAGACCCAGTACTTC. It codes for CSAKAGGPWETQYF.